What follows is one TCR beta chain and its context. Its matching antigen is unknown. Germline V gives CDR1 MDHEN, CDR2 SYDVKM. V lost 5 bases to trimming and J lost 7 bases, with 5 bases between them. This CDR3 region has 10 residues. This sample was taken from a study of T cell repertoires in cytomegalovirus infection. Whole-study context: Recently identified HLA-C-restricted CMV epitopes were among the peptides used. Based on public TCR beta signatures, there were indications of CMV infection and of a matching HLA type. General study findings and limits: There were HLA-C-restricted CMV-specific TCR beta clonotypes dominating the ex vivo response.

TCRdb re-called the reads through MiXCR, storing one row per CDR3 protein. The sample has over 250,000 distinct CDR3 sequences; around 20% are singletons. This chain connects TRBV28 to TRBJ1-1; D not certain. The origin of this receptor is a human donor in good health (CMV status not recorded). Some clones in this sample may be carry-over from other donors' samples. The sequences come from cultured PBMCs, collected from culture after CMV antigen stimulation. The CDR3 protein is CASSINEAFF. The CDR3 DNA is TGTGCCAGCAGTATAAATGAAGCTTTCTTT.